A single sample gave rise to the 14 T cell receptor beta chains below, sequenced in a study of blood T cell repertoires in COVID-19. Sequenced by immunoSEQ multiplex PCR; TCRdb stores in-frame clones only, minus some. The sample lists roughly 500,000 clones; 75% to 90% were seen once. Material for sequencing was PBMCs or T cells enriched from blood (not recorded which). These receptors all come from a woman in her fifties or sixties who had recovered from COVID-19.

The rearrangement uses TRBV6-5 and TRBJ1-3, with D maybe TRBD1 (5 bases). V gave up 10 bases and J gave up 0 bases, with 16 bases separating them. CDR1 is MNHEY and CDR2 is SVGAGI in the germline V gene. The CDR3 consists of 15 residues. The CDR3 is CATCNQGLSGNTIYF. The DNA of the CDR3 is TGTGCCACCTGCAACCAGGGCCTCTCTGGAAACACCATATATTTT.

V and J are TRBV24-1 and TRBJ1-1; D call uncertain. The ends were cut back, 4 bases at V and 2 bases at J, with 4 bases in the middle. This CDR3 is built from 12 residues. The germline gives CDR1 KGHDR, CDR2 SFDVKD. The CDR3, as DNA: TGTGCCACCAGTGACTCCAACACTGAAGCTTTCTTT. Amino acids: CATSDSNTEAFF.

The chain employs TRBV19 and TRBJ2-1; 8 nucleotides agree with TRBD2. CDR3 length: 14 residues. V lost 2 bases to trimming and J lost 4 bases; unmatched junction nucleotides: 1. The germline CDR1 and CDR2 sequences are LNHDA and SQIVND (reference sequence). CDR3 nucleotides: TGTGCCAGTAGTATAAGACTAGCGTACAATGAGCAGTTCTTC. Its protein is CASSIRLAYNEQFF.

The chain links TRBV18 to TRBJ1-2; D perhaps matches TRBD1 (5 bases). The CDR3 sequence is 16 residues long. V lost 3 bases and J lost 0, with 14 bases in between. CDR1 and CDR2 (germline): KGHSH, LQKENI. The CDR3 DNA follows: TGTGCCAGCTCACCCCAGGGCACCGACGCTAACTATGGCTACACCTTC. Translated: CASSPQGTDANYGYTF. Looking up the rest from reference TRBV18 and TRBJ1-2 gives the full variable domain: NAGVMQNPRHLVRRRGQEARLRCSPMKGHSHVYWYRQLPEEGLKFMVYLQKENIIDESGMPKERFSAEFPKEGPSILRIQQVVRGDSAAYFCASSPQGTDANYGYTFGSGTRLTVV.

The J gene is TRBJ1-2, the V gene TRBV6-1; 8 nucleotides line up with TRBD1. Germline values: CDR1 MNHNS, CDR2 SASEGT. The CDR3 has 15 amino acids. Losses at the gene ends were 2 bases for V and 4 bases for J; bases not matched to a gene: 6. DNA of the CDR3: TGTGCCAGCAGTGAAAGGACAGGGCTAGCCTATGGCTACACCTTC. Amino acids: CASSERTGLAYGYTF.

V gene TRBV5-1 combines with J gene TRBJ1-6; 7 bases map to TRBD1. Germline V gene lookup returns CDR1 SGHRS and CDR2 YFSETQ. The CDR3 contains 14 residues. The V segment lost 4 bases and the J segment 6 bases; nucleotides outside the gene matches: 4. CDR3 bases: TGCGCCAGCAGCGAGGGACAGATTAATTCACCCCTCCACTTT. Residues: CASSEGQINSPLHF.

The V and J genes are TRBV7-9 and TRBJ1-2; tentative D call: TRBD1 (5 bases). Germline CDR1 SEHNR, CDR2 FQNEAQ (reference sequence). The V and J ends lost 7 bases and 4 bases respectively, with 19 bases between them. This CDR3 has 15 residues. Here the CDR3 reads CASKGQWADGYGYTF. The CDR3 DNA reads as TGTGCCAGCAAGGGGCAGTGGGCAGATGGCTATGGCTACACCTTC.

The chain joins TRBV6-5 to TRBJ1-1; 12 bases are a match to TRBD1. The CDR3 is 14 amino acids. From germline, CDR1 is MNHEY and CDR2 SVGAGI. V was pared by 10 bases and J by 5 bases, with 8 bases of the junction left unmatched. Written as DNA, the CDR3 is TGTGCCACACCGGGACAGGGGGCGAGTACTGAAGCTTTCTTT. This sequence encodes CATPGQGASTEAFF.

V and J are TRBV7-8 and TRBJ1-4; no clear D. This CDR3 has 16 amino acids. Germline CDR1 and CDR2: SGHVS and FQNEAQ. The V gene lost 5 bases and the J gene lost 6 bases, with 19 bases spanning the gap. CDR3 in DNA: TGTGCCAGCAGCCTACTAGACCGGGCATTATATGAAAAACTGTTTTTT. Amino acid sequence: CASSLLDRALYEKLFF. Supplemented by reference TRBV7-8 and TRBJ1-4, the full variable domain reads GAGVSQSPRYKVAKRGQDVALRCDPISGHVSLFWYQQALGQGPEFLTYFQNEAQLDKSGLPSDRFFAERPEGSVSTLKIQRTQQEDSAVYLCASSLLDRALYEKLFFGSGTQLSVL.

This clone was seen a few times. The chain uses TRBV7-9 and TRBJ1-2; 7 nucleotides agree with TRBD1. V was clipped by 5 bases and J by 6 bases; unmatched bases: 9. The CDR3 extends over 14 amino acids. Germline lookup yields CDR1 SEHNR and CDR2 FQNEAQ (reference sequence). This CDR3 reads CASSPSGRGNGYTF. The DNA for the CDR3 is TGTGCCAGCAGCCCCTCGGGCAGGGGGAATGGCTACACCTTC.

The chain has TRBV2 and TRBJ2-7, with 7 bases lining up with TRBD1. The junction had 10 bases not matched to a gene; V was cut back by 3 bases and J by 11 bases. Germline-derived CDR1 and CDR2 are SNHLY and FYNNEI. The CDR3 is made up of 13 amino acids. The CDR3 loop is CASSEGDSPLEYF. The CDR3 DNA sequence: TGTGCCAGCAGTGAGGGGGACAGCCCGTTAGAGTACTTC. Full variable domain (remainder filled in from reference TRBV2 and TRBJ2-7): EPEVTQTPSHQVTQMGQEVILRCVPISNHLYFYWYRQILGQKVEFLVSFYNNEISEKSEIFDDQFSVERPDGSNFTLKIRSTKLEDSAMYFCASSEGDSPLEYFGPGTRLTVT.

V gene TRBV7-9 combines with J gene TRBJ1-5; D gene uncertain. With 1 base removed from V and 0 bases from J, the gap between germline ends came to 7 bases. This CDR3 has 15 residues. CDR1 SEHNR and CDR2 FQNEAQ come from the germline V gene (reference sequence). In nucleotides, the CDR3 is TGTGCCAGCAGCTTAGGTACAGATAGCAATCAGCCCCAGCATTTT. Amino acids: CASSLGTDSNQPQHF.

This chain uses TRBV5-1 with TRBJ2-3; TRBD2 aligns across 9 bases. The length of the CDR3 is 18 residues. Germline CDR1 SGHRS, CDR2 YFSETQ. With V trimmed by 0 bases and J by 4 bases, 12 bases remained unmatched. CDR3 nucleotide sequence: TGCGCCAGCAGCTTGGCCGGTCCCAGCGGGGGGACATCAGATACGCAGTATTTT. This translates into CASSLAGPSGGTSDTQYF.

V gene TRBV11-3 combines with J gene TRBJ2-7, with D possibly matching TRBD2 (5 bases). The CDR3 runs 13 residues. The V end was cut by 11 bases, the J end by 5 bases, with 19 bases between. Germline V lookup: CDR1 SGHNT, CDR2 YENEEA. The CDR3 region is CAGVSGYMDEQYF. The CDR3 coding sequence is TGTGCCGGGGTGTCGGGGTACATGGACGAGCAGTACTTC. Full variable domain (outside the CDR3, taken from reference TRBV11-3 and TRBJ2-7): EAGVVQSPRYKIIEKKQPVAFWCNPISGHNTLYWYLQNLGQGPELLIRYENEEAVDDSQLPKDRFSAERLKGVDSTLKIQPAELGDSAVYLCAGVSGYMDEQYFGPGTRLTVT.